These T cell receptor beta chains were read from a single sample in a study of human T cells and chemical hapten exposure. TCRdb recomputed calls from the RACE reads with MiXCR, one row per CDR3 protein. Of under 100,000 distinct CDR3 sequences in the sample, about 8% are singletons; the top ten hold 2% to 3%. The source was whole blood, collected in connection with sensitization to the hapten diphenylcyclopropenone (DPC). The receptors stem from a man aged 40-50 years with alopecia areata. Some clones in this sample may be carry-over from other donors' samples. CDR3s include the opening cysteine and the closing phenylalanine or tryptophan. The D gene is left open where the match is weak. Clone sizes are given selectively: once, few, many, or a class where the clone is expanded.

TRBV10-3	.	TRBJ2-4	TRBD2	CATPWTSGRATKNIQYF	TGTGCCACACCTTGGACTAGCGGGAGGGCGACCAAAAACATTCAGTACTTC
TRBV5-3	many	TRBJ1-5	.	CARSCRQYNQPQHF	TGTGCCAGAAGCTGTCGTCAGTACAATCAGCCCCAGCATTTT
TRBV19	.	TRBJ2-2	.	CASTPVGNRELFF	TGTGCCAGTACTCCAGTAGGCAATAGGGAGCTGTTTTTT
TRBV27	few	TRBJ2-1	TRBD1	CASSFRGTDYNEQFF	TGTGCCAGCAGTTTCCGAGGGACAGACTACAATGAGCAGTTCTTC
TRBV29-1	many	TRBJ2-5	.	CSVAGTDQETQYF	TGCAGCGTTGCCGGGACGGATCAAGAGACCCAGTACTTC
TRBV4-2	few	TRBJ2-7	TRBD1	CASSQDDSRGRHPYEQYF	TGTGCCAGCAGCCAAGACGATAGCAGGGGGCGGCATCCCTACGAGCAGTACTTC
TRBV3-1	.	TRBJ2-3	TRBD2	CASSQMGLAVTDTQYF	TGTGCCAGCAGCCAAATGGGACTAGCGGTAACAGATACGCAGTATTTT
TRBV30	.	TRBJ2-3	.	CAWSPQGDTQYF	TGTGCCTGGAGTCCTCAGGGGGATACGCAGTATTTT
TRBV29-1	many	TRBJ1-4	TRBD1	CSVEDLGTGGEKLFF	TGCAGCGTTGAAGATTTAGGGACAGGGGGAGAAAAACTGTTTTTT
TRBV12-3/TRBV12-4	many	TRBJ1-2	.	CASSPYLDPSEGYTF	TGTGCCAGCAGTCCCTACCTCGACCCTTCTGAAGGCTACACCTTC
TRBV6-5	.	TRBJ2-7	.	CASSNRGAGVSYEQYF	TGTGCCAGCAGCAATAGGGGGGCAGGGGTTTCCTACGAGCAGTACTTC
TRBV28	many	TRBJ1-6	.	CASSSTSPLHF	TGTGCCAGCAGTTCGACATCACCCCTCCACTTT
TRBV28	many	TRBJ1-1	.	CASSLVSEAFF	TGTGCCAGCAGTTTGGTGAGTGAAGCTTTCTTT
TRBV20-1	many	TRBJ1-6	.	CSAAGDADNSPLHF	TGCAGTGCCGCAGGAGACGCAGATAATTCACCCCTCCACTTT
TRBV29-1	many	TRBJ1-3	.	CSVVSGNTIYF	TGCAGCGTTGTTTCTGGAAACACCATATATTTT
TRBV11-1	few	TRBJ2-7	.	CASSPSFTGSYEQYF	TGTGCCAGCAGCCCTTCATTTACAGGAAGCTACGAGCAGTACTTC
TRBV12-3/TRBV12-4	.	TRBJ1-2	.	CASRLGGRYTF	TGTGCCAGCAGGCTTGGCGGGCGCTACACCTTC
TRBV12-3/TRBV12-4	.	TRBJ2-7	.	CASSPLAGVTKQYF	TGTGCCAGCAGTCCTCTGGCAGGAGTTACGAAGCAGTACTTC
TRBV24-1	many	TRBJ1-5	.	CATSPAGKYQPQHF	TGTGCCACCAGCCCCGCCGGGAAATATCAGCCCCAGCATTTT
TRBV29-1	many	TRBJ1-4	.	CSVEDPGSTNEKLFF	TGCAGCGTTGAAGATCCCGGCAGTACTAATGAAAAACTGTTTTTT
TRBV24-1	.	TRBJ2-1	TRBD2	CATSDLPTSGRKFF	TGTGCCACCAGTGATTTGCCCACTAGCGGGAGAAAGTTCTTC
TRBV11-3	.	TRBJ2-1	.	CASSPRLGDGNEQFF	TGTGCCAGCAGCCCAAGACTCGGGGACGGCAATGAGCAGTTCTTC
TRBV11-3	.	TRBJ2-1	.	CASSLGGYNEQFF	TGTGCCAGCAGCTTAGGGGGTTACAATGAGCAGTTCTTC
TRBV12-3/TRBV12-4	many	TRBJ2-5	.	CASSWRDSQETQYF	TGTGCCAGCAGTTGGCGGGATTCACAAGAGACCCAGTACTTC
TRBV28	.	TRBJ2-1	.	CASSTTSGLASYNEQFF	TGTGCCAGCAGTACCACGTCGGGATTGGCGAGCTACAATGAGCAGTTCTTC
TRBV24-1	many	TRBJ2-3	TRBD1	CATSGSDRGGADTQYF	TGTGCCACCAGTGGGTCCGACAGGGGTGGCGCAGATACGCAGTATTTT
TRBV6-2/TRBV6-3	.	TRBJ2-3	.	CASSYDWALTDTQYF	TGTGCCAGCAGTTACGACTGGGCCCTCACAGATACGCAGTATTTT
TRBV29-1	few	TRBJ1-1	.	CSVWDTEAFF	TGCAGCGTTTGGGACACTGAAGCTTTCTTT
TRBV6-6	.	TRBJ2-3	TRBD2	CASSLQGAGGSVGDTQYF	TGTGCCAGCAGTCTTCAGGGAGCGGGAGGAAGTGTGGGAGATACGCAGTATTTT
TRBV20-1	few	TRBJ2-3	TRBD2	CSARDLGLAGGPDTQYF	TGCAGTGCTAGAGATCTAGGACTAGCGGGAGGGCCGGATACGCAGTATTTT
TRBV5-1	few	TRBJ2-3	TRBD1	CASSFGQGLGTDTQYF	TGCGCCAGCAGCTTTGGACAGGGCCTGGGCACAGATACGCAGTATTTT
TRBV6-2/TRBV6-3	.	TRBJ2-7	.	CASRPRALQAYEQYF	TGTGCCAGCAGACCCCGGGCCCTTCAAGCCTACGAGCAGTACTTC
TRBV7-9	few	TRBJ2-3	.	CASRADVTDTQYF	TGTGCCAGCAGAGCGGACGTTACTGATACGCAGTATTTT
TRBV7-7	many	TRBJ2-3	.	CASSLETGTDTQYF	TGTGCCAGCAGCTTAGAAACAGGGACAGATACGCAGTATTTT
TRBV21-1	few	TRBJ2-7	.	CASSQGQVPYEQYF	TGTGCCAGCAGCCAGGGACAGGTGCCCTACGAGCAGTACTTC
TRBV5-4	many	TRBJ2-7	.	CASSLPTSYEQYF	TGTGCCAGCAGCTTGCCGACATCCTACGAGCAGTACTTC
TRBV9	many	TRBJ1-3	.	CASSAELRLSGNTIYF	TGTGCCAGCAGCGCGGAACTAAGGCTCTCTGGAAACACCATATATTTT
TRBV12-3/TRBV12-4	many	TRBJ2-4	.	CASSSDSLYPKNIQYF	TGTGCCAGCAGCTCCGACTCGTTGTATCCCAAAAACATTCAGTACTTC
TRBV3-1	.	TRBJ2-3	.	CASSQDTVAGRYF	TGTGCCAGCAGCCAAGATACGGTAGCAGGGAGGTATTTT
TRBV10-3	.	TRBJ1-2	.	CAISGDSNYGYTF	TGTGCCATCAGTGGGGACTCGAACTATGGCTACACCTTC
TRBV29-1	.	TRBJ1-1	TRBD1	CSVESDRGSEAFF	TGCAGCGTTGAATCCGACAGGGGATCTGAAGCTTTCTTT
TRBV6-2/TRBV6-3	many	TRBJ2-3	TRBD2	CASLSRLADTDTQYF	TGTGCCAGCCTAAGTCGACTAGCGGACACAGATACGCAGTATTTT
TRBV11-1	.	TRBJ1-1	TRBD1	CASSTRTGGTDAFF	TGTGCCAGCAGCACTAGGACAGGGGGCACTGACGCTTTCTTT
TRBV13	few	TRBJ2-4	TRBD1	CASSSLDRLAKNIQYF	TGTGCCAGCAGCTCCTTGGACAGGCTAGCCAAAAACATTCAGTACTTC